This T cell receptor (beta chain) was identified during a study of blood T cells in healthy people across ages (dated by TCRdb to between 2014 and 2016). Notes on the research overall: In model experiments, template switching captured about one uniquely barcoded TCR beta cDNA molecule for every two T cells. Age-related changes in TCR beta repertoire diversity were measured in the study by deep sequencing normalized with unique cDNA molecular identifiers. Donors were grouped into four age groups: young (average about 15 years), middle-aged (approximately 41), aged (around 62) and long-lived (around 82). To avoid experimental bias, donors of different ages were distributed randomly across sequencing lanes. For two donors (one aged 18 to 30 and one aged 80 or older), the study analyzed two additional independent replicas of 1 million unique cDNA reads from the same blood draw. General findings and caveats noted by the study authors: Estimates of total diversity based on one million sequenced T cells were considered lower bounds and underestimates. There was a strong correlation between observed TCR beta diversity and the percentage of naive T cells measured by flow cytometry. As age increased, observed TCR beta diversity per million T cells dropped in a roughly linear way, and a significant reduction was already evident by age about 36. Bulk unsorted PBMC profiling prevented conclusive comparison of naive and antigen-experienced compartments. Because donor CMV infection status was unknown, age-related changes in expanded clonotypes were potentially confounded. Compared with the aged group, the long-lived group had more naive CD4+ T cells, fewer expanded clones and increased TCR diversity, suggesting age selection.

Library preparation employed 5' RACE. The sequencer was an Illumina HiSeq 2500. A second about 6 to 11 cycle PCR used a sample-barcoded 5' primer and a J-beta primer mix. Each TCR beta cDNA molecule received a unique molecular identifier from a template-switch 5' adaptor carrying 12 random nucleotides. Each sample yielded at least 3 million CDR3-containing paired-end reads. First-strand cDNA was synthesized from all RNA with the Mint cDNA synthesis kit, primed by a TRBC-specific oligonucleotide. Following uracil-DNA glycosylase treatment, all cDNA underwent a first 18-cycle PCR with the universal primers M1SS and BC2_uni_R. Turning to the authors' computational methods: Each sample was normalized by randomly selecting 1 million high-quality reads, each carrying a distinct molecular identifier. Instead of being binned into consensus sequences, reads with shared molecular identifiers were discarded. MiTCR, with a Q25 quality threshold and the strictest error-elimination algorithm, was used for CDR3 identification, clonotype clustering and error correction. A nonparametric unseen species model using Euler transformation provided a lower-bound estimate of total TCR beta diversity. TCRdb ran its own pipeline on the public reads, namely fastp trimming at Q25 and MiXCR clone calling, and kept in-frame beta chains. Records with the same CDR3 protein are collapsed into one entry carrying the most frequent genes and DNA. The V and J calls and clone size come from TCRdb's table, not from the authors' own analysis. Here the sample has around 1,000,000 distinct CDR3 sequences; roughly two fifths occur a single time. The biggest ten clones account for about 12% of the sample.

The donors were some 36 Caucasian individuals from Russia, aged roughly 6 to 95 years, who were systemically healthy. Roughly 10 milliliters of peripheral blood were drawn from each donor into EDTA-treated Vacutainer tubes. Ficoll-Paque density-gradient centrifugation was used to isolate PBMCs, with at least 6.5 million per sample. Trizol reagent was used to extract total RNA from PBMCs, with at least 5 micrograms per sample. For every donor, flow cytometry on a PBMC aliquot measured the percentage of naive CD45RAhigh/CD27high T cells. As regards this clonotype: Its cognate antigen has yet to be identified. There are no base qualities to consult, and no much larger clone falls within one base.

From its cysteine to its phenylalanine, the CDR3 spans 16 amino acids. Just CDR3 DNA is preserved here, 48 bases in frame from base 1. CDR1 MGHDK and CDR2 SYGVNS are derived from the germline V gene. After removal of 5 bases from V and 2 bases from J, the junction retains 9 bases not matched to a gene. This sequence was found in a young man in good health. The sample comprised blood. The rearranged chain carries TRBV25-1 and TRBJ2-1, with 7 bases in between that match TRBD2. The DNA reads as follows: TGTGCCAGCAGTACACAGCGGGGTGGCCCCTACAATGAGCAGTTCTTC. Translated, this is CASSTQRGGPYNEQFF.